This T cell receptor (beta chain) appears in the sequencing data of a study of Ad26.COV2.S vaccination and SARS-CoV-2 variants. Study overall: Ad26.COV2.S given intramuscularly, once or twice 56 days apart. Whole-study findings and limits: The study found similar non-spike TCR breadth in vaccine and placebo recipients. Breadth and depth estimates from TCRs may understate total T cell responses.

The CDR3 is 15 residues long. The ends lost 6 bases at V and 6 bases at J; junction bases unmatched: 11. Germline V gives CDR1 MDHEN, CDR2 SYDVKM. Noted treatment: 19 received Ad26.COV2.S at low or high dose, single or two shots; 5 received placebo; per-sample allocation not given. The samples date from day 63 after the first vaccine or placebo injection. Ad26 vector vaccine expressed Wuhan-strain SARS-CoV-2 spike. Notes on this clone: Its antigen remains unknown.

Assay used: immunoSEQ multiplex PCR; TCRdb lists only in-frame clones, some missing. Here the sample spans 500,000 or so clones, 87% being singletons. The clonotype was recovered from a person between 18 and 59 years old who received the Ad26.COV2.S COVID-19 vaccine or a placebo. The specimen was peripheral blood, collected in a trial of Ad26.COV2.S vaccine versus placebo. This sequence joins TRBV28 and TRBJ2-7; 10 bases line up with TRBD1. This chain's CDR3 is CASSPPDRGSGEQYF. In DNA, the CDR3 is TGTGCCAGCAGCCCCCCGGACAGGGGGTCCGGCGAGCAGTACTTC.